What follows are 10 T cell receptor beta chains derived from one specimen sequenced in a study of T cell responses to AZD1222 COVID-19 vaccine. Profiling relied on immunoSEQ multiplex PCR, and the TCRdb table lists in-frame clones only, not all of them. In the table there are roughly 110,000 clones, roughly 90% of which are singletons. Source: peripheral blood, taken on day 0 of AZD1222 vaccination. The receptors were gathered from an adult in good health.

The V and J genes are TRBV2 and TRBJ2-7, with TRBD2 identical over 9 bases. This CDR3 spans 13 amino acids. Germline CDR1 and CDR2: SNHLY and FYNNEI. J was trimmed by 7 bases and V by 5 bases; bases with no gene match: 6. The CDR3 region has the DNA TGTGCCAGCAGTTGGCTAGCGGGACGTGAGCAGTACTTC. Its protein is CASSWLAGREQYF. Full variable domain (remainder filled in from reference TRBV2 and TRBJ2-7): EPEVTQTPSHQVTQMGQEVILRCVPISNHLYFYWYRQILGQKVEFLVSFYNNEISEKSEIFDDQFSVERPDGSNFTLKIRSTKLEDSAMYFCASSWLAGREQYFGPGTRLTVT.

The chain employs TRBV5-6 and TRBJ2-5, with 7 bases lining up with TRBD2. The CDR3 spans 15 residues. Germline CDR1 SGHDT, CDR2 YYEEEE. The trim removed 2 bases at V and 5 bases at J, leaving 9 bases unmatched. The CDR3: CASSFTGRALETQYF. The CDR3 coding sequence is TGTGCCAGCAGCTTTACTGGGAGGGCCTTGGAGACCCAGTACTTC. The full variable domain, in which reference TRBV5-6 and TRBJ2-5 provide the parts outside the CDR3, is DAGVTQSPTHLIKTRGQQVTLRCSPKSGHDTVSWYQQALGQGPQFIFQYYEEEERQRGNFPDRFSGHQFPNYSSELNVNALLLGDSALYLCASSFTGRALETQYFGPGTRLLVL.

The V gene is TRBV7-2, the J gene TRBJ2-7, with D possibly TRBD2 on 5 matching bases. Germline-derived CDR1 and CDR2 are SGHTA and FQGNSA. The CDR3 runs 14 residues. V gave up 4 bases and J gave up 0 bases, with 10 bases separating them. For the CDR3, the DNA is TGTGCCAGCAGCTCTGGAGCGGTCTCCTACGAGCAGTACTTC. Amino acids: CASSSGAVSYEQYF.

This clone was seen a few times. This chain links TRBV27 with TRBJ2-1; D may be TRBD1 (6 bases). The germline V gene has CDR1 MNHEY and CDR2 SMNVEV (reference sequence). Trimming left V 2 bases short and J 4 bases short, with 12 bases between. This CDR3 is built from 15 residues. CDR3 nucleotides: TGTGCCAGCAGTTTAATAGGACAGATATACAATGAGCAGTTCTTC. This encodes CASSLIGQIYNEQFF.

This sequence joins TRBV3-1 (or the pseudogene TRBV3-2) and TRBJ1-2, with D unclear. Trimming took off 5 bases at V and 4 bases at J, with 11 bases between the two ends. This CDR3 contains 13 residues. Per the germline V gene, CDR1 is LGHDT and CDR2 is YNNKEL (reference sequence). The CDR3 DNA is TGTGCCAGCAGCTCGGAGGGCATCTATGGCTACACCTTC. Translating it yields CASSSEGIYGYTF.

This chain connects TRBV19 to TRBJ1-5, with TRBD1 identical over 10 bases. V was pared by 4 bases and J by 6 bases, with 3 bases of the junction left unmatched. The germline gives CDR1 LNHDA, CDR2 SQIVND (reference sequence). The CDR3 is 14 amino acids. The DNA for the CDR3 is TGTGCCAGTAGTACCCGACAGGGGGCTCAGCCCCAGCATTTT. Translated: CASSTRQGAQPQHF.

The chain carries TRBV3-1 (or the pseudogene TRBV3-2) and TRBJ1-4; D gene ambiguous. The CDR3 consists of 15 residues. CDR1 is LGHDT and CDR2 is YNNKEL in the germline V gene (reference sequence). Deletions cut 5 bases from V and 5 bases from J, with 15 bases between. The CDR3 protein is CASSGGPAGNEKLFF. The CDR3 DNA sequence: TGTGCCAGCAGCGGCGGGCCTGCTGGGAATGAAAAACTGTTTTTT.

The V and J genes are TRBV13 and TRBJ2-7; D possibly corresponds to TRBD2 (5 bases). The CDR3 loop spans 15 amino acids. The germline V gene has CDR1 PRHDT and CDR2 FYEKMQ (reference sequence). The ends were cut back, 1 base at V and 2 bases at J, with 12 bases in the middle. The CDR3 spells CASSLVASRAYEQYF. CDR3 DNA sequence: TGTGCCAGCAGCTTAGTGGCTAGCAGAGCCTACGAGCAGTACTTC. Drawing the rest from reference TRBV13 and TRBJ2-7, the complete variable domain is AAGVIQSPRHLIKEKRETATLKCYPIPRHDTVYWYQQGPGQDPQFLISFYEKMQSDKGSIPDRFSAQQFSDYHSELNMSSLELGDSALYFCASSLVASRAYEQYFGPGTRLTVT.

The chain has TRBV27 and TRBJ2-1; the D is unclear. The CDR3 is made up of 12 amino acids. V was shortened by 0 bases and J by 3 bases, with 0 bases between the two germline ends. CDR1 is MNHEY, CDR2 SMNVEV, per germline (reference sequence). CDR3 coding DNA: TGTGCCAGCAGTTTATCCTACAATGAGCAGTTCTTC. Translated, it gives CASSLSYNEQFF.

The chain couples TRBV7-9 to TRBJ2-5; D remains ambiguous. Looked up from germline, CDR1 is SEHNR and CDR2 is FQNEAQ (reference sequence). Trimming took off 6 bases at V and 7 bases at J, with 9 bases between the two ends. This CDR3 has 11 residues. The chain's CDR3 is CASRDGGTQYF. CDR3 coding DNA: TGTGCCAGCAGAGACGGTGGGACCCAGTACTTC. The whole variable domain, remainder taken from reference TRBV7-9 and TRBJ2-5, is DTGVSQNPRHKITKRGQNVTFRCDPISEHNRLYWYRQTLGQGPEFLTYFQNEAQLEKSRLLSDRFSAERPKGSFSTLEIQRTEQGDSAMYLCASRDGGTQYFGPGTRLLVL.